This TCR beta chain came from a study of cytomegalovirus exposure and HLA in healthy donors. The primer mix had 60 Vbeta and 13 Jbeta primers. The method was immunoSEQ multiplex PCR; TCRdb's version includes in-frame clones alone and lacks a portion of them. This table holds 170,000 or so clones, around four fifths found once. The CDR3 loop spans 14 amino acids. The V and J ends lost 5 bases and 0 bases respectively, with 10 bases between them. CDR1 is SEHNR and CDR2 is FQNEAQ in the germline V gene (reference sequence). This chain connects TRBV7-9 to TRBJ1-2, with D perhaps TRBD1 (5 bases). The TCR originated in a woman aged 50 to 60 in good health and CMV-seropositive. Sequencing was carried out using PBMCs. CDR3 sequence reads: CASSPKTANYGYTF. CDR3 DNA sequence: TGTGCCAGCAGCCCAAAGACAGCTAACTATGGCTACACCTTC.